Below, one T cell receptor (beta chain) is given with its context. This clone was observed a few times. The antigen this receptor binds is unknown. Within one base of it there is no much larger clone, and no base qualities were kept. Whole blood was collected in K2EDTA tubes by collaborating institutions according to the institutions' own protocols. For TCRbeta analysis, collaborators shipped samples as frozen whole blood, isolated PBMCs, or DNA extracted from either of those sample types. The source of the sample is a study of blood T cell repertoires in COVID-19 (dated by TCRdb to about 2020). Regarding the complete study: Collaborator samples came from the United States, Italy and Spain and covered acute and convalescent phases of COVID-19. Where available, HLA class I and class II types were taken from metadata supplied by the sample provider and were not determined by assay-based typing. Subjects who had been exposed to COVID-19, were actively infected with it, or had recovered from it provided the deeply sampled blood TCRbeta repertoires that made up the dataset. Samples were obtained from the ongoing ImmuneRACE study (first 160 participants) and from 1,000 to 1,500 subjects provided by 6 global collaborators. Sample metadata almost always included a de-identified subject ID, COVID-19 status, age in years and sex. The repertoires were released in a freely available public database meant as a resource for research on the immune response to SARS-CoV-2. The material from the prospective study consisted of cDNA or gDNA derived from T cells, B-cell-depleted T cells, or PBMCs.

TCRbeta CDR3 regions were amplified from genomic DNA by means of the immunoSEQ Assay, a bias-controlled multiplex PCR. As for the authors' bioinformatics: Within the assay, amplification of reference gene primers was used to estimate how many nucleated cells each sample contained. To quantify the absolute abundance of each unique TCRbeta CDR3 rearrangement, sequence reads were collapsed and filtered. For each sample, productive Simpson clonality was calculated as the square root of Simpson's diversity index across productive rearrangements. TCRdb carries this immuneACCESS record with in-frame sequences only. Its versions omit some clonotypes, under half of them owing to an unresolved V gene in the studies checked, with the rest unexplained. The V and J calls and clone size were taken over from that table, and D and trimming were inferred from the DNA. For this sample there are tens of thousands of clones; 65% to 85% appear just once. Clones ranked in the top ten supply about 5.8% of the sample.

What the authors observed across the whole study: Clinical and demographic metadata were provided uncurated, with the amount varying by source and participant.

CDR1 is given as LNHDA and CDR2 as SQIVND, both from the germline V gene (reference sequence). The germline V end is reduced by 5 bases and the J end by 7 bases; junction bases left unmatched: 13. The cysteine opens and the phenylalanine closes a CDR3 of 15 amino acids. Of all the DNA, just the CDR3 is kept, 45 bases in frame from base 1. This TCR came from a man aged 60 to 75 with active or convalescent COVID-19. The sequence joins TRBV19 to TRBJ1-1, with 7 bases matching TRBD1. Material: peripheral blood. The bases are TGTGCCAGTAGTGAAACAGGGGTCGGAAAGAATGAAGCTTTCTTT. Its translation reads: CASSETGVGKNEAFF.